The rows below give T cell receptor beta chains drawn from one sample of a study of T cells in Graves' hyperthyroidism and ophthalmopathy. TCRdb itself ran the multiplex PCR reads through MiXCR, one entry per CDR3 protein. The table includes about 640,000 distinct CDR3 sequences, around 21% detected once. The sequenced sample consisted of blood. The source is a man between 25 and 39 years old with Graves' ophthalmopathy. CDR3s include the opening cysteine and the closing phenylalanine or tryptophan. The order of the fields is CDR3 DNA, CDR3 protein, J gene, V gene, clone size, D gene. D genes are given only for firm matches. The listing skips clone size in some rows; elsewhere it reads once, few, many or a size class.

TGTGCCAGCGGAACCGGACCAGCCTACGAGCAGTACTTC | CASGTGPAYEQYF | TRBJ2-7 | TRBV27 | NA | NA
TGTGCCAGCAGTGGTAATCCCGGGGAGCTGTTTTTT | CASSGNPGELFF | TRBJ2-2 | TRBV6-1 | NA | NA
TGCGCCAGCAGCGACCGGGACAGGGGCAATGAGCAGTTCTTC | CASSDRDRGNEQFF | TRBJ2-1 | TRBV5-1 | few | TRBD1
TGTGCCAGCAGTTCCCTCCCGAGCGGGAGCTTCTCCTACGAGCAGTACTTC | CASSSLPSGSFSYEQYF | TRBJ2-7 | TRBV28 | many | TRBD2
TGCAGTGCTAGACACATGGGCAGGGGGGACGAGCAGTACTTC | CSARHMGRGDEQYF | TRBJ2-7 | TRBV20-1 | few | NA
TGTGCCAGCAGTAAATCCGGGACTTTGAACACTGAAGCTTTCTTT | CASSKSGTLNTEAFF | TRBJ1-1 | TRBV2 | many | NA
TGCGCCAGCAGCTTGGGATGGGCAGAACCTACCTACGAGCAGTACTTC | CASSLGWAEPTYEQYF | TRBJ2-7 | TRBV5-1 | many | NA
TGTGCCAGCAGGAGATTTAGCAATCAGCCCCAGCATTTT | CASRRFSNQPQHF | TRBJ1-5 | TRBV2 | many | NA
TGTGCCAGCAGCTCGACCGGGACAGGGGGCTTGTTAGCTTTCTTT | CASSSTGTGGLLAFF | TRBJ1-1 | TRBV5-5 | few | TRBD1
TGTGCCTGGCACCAGCCCGGGGGGCGCGAGCAGTACTTC | CAWHQPGGREQYF | TRBJ2-7 | TRBV30 | few | NA
TGTGCCAGCAGTTCTCCGGGACCCACTAAAAACATTCAGTACTTC | CASSSPGPTKNIQYF | TRBJ2-4 | TRBV28 | NA | NA